In this sample, the clone carrying this T cell receptor beta chain turned up many times. Its target is not known. Template switching, a step in the protocol, added a universal primer site, and cDNA carried unique molecular identifiers. TCRdb used MiXCR to reprocess the 5' RACE reads, holding one entry per CDR3 protein. Of hundreds of thousands of distinct CDR3 sequences in the sample, around 7.4% were seen once. This sample is drawn from a study of identical twins. Germline V gene sequence: CDR1 DFQATT, CDR2 SNEGSKA (reference sequence). V lost 3 bases and J lost 1, with 12 bases in between. The CDR3 length is 14 residues. Findings of the study overall: Alpha sequences out of frame and shared by twins had excess low generation probability. Carriage of fewer insertions was seen in abundant cord blood beta clonotypes, whereas memory repertoires showed none.

This sample also belongs to another study, concerning yellow fever vaccine responses in identical twins.

The V call is TRBV20-1, the J call TRBJ1-1, with D maybe TRBD1 (6 bases). Sequencing was performed on PBMCs. This receptor was taken from a young woman in good health. CDR3 DNA: TGCAGTGCTAGGATCGGACAGCCGAACACTGAAGCTTTCTTT. As protein: CSARIGQPNTEAFF.